The 28 T cell receptor beta chains below were found in one sample sequenced in a study of blood T cell repertoires in COVID-19. Libraries were prepared by immunoSEQ multiplex PCR; TCRdb keeps only in-frame clonotypes and omits some of them. The table has 150,000 or so clones, about 85% seen once; the top ten hold under 6%. Sequenced material: peripheral blood. Receptor source: a woman aged 50 to 60 with COVID-19, enrolled during active disease.

The chain links TRBV7-9 to TRBJ2-7; 7 nucleotides align to TRBD1. V dropped 2 bases and J dropped 3; count of bases not matched to a gene: 1. Looked up from germline, CDR1 is SEHNR and CDR2 is FQNEAQ (reference sequence). The CDR3 totals 13 residues. CDR3 protein: CASSLWDSYEQYF. The CDR3 DNA reads as TGTGCCAGCAGCTTATGGGACAGCTACGAGCAGTACTTC.

The chain links TRBV12-3 or TRBV12-4 to TRBJ2-7; no clear D. The ends were cut back, 3 bases at V and 3 bases at J, with 9 bases in the middle. This CDR3 region has 13 residues. DNA of the CDR3: TGTGCCAGCAGTTTTGATGTACACTACGAGCAGTACTTC. Translation gives CASSFDVHYEQYF.

CDR3 in DNA: TGTGCCAGCACCCTAGGAGTCGCTAGCACAGATACGCAGTATTTT. Protein: CASTLGVASTDTQYF. This rearrangement joins TRBV6-5 to TRBJ2-3; D ambiguous. There are 15 residues in the CDR3. Trimming shortened V by 7 bases and J by 0 bases, and 14 bases separated the two germline ends. Germline V lookup: CDR1 MNHEY, CDR2 SVGAGI.

The genes are TRBV4-1 and TRBJ2-7; D perhaps matches TRBD1 (5 bases). There are 14 residues in the CDR3. V gave up 3 bases and J gave up 2 bases, with 11 bases separating them. Germline V gene sequence: CDR1 MGHRA, CDR2 YSYEKL. CDR3: CASSQGPLPYEQYF. CDR3 sequence (DNA): TGCGCCAGCAGCCAGGGGCCCCTCCCCTACGAGCAGTACTTC.

V usage is TRBV4-2 and J usage is TRBJ2-3, with no clear D. Trimming shortened V by 0 bases and J by 0 bases, and 7 bases separated the two germline ends. The CDR3 has 15 amino acids. The germline V gene encodes CDR1 LGHNA and CDR2 YNFKEQ. In nucleotides, the CDR3 is TGTGCCAGCAGCCAAGATAGCCCTAGCACAGATACGCAGTATTTT. It specifies CASSQDSPSTDTQYF.

The rearrangement links TRBV4-1 to TRBJ1-2, with 9 bases fitting TRBD1. Trimming cost V 4 bases and J 5 bases; bases outside gene matches: 2. Germline V gene sequence: CDR1 MGHRA, CDR2 YSYEKL. The CDR3 spans 13 residues. CDR3 nucleotides: TGCGCCAGCAGCCCAGGACAGGGGTATGGCTACACCTTC. Translating it yields CASSPGQGYGYTF.

CDR3 sequence: CAIDVGGGALGTDTQYF. The CDR3 DNA sequence: TGTGCCATCGACGTAGGCGGGGGGGCCCTTGGCACAGATACGCAGTATTTT. This chain connects TRBV2 to TRBJ2-3, with TRBD2 matching 9 bases. This CDR3 comprises 17 residues. Germline V gene sequence: CDR1 SNHLY, CDR2 FYNNEI. J was trimmed by 1 base and V by 10 bases; bases with no gene match: 15.

The chain links TRBV7-2 to TRBJ2-3, with TRBD2 matching over 10 bases. Germline loops: CDR1 SGHTA, CDR2 FQGNSA. The CDR3 has 15 amino acids. The V and J ends lost 0 bases and 4 bases, in that order; junction bases with no gene match: 1. The chain's CDR3 is CASSLASGGADTQYF. The CDR3 coding sequence is TGTGCCAGCAGCTTAGCCAGCGGGGGGGCAGATACGCAGTATTTT.

V gene TRBV7-9 combines with J gene TRBJ2-7, with 12 bases that match TRBD2. The CDR3 is made up of 17 amino acids. J gave up 2 bases and V 4 bases, and 9 bases lay outside the gene matches. The germline V gene encodes CDR1 SEHNR and CDR2 FQNEAQ (reference sequence). Written as DNA, the CDR3 is TGTGCCAGCAGCTCGACCCCGCTAGCGGGGGGGACCTACGAGCAGTACTTC. Its protein product is CASSSTPLAGGTYEQYF. The variable domain in full, completed from reference TRBV7-9 and TRBJ2-7, reads DTGVSQNPRHKITKRGQNVTFRCDPISEHNRLYWYRQTLGQGPEFLTYFQNEAQLEKSRLLSDRFSAERPKGSFSTLEIQRTEQGDSAMYLCASSSTPLAGGTYEQYFGPGTRLTVT.

The chain couples TRBV2 to TRBJ1-3; 9 bases map to TRBD1. J lost 3 bases, V lost 8 bases, and 14 bases had no gene match. CDR3 length: 17 amino acids. CDR1 is SNHLY and CDR2 is FYNNEI in the germline V gene. The CDR3, as DNA: TGTGCCAGCGGCTCCCTCGGGTTGGACAGGGGTGGAAACACCATATATTTT. Encoded protein: CASGSLGLDRGGNTIYF.

The genes are TRBV9 and TRBJ2-2; TRBD1 agrees at 8 bases. Germline V gives CDR1 SGDLS, CDR2 YYNGEE. The V gene end was trimmed by 4 bases and the J gene end by 8 bases; junction bases not matched to a gene: 13. This CDR3 spans 16 amino acids. This CDR3 is CASSPRQGAPLGELFF. CDR3 DNA sequence: TGTGCCAGCAGCCCGCGGCAGGGGGCGCCTTTGGGGGAGCTGTTTTTT.

The V and J genes are TRBV18 and TRBJ2-2, with D possibly being TRBD1 (6 bases). CDR1 and CDR2 (germline): KGHSH, LQKENI. The V end was cut by 5 bases, the J end by 5 bases, with 9 bases between. The CDR3 has 13 amino acids. The CDR3 nucleotides read TGTGCCAGCTCAATACAGGGAACCGGGGAGCTGTTTTTT. Its translation is CASSIQGTGELFF.

This clone appeared a few times. This specimen includes other DNA sequences encoding the same CDR3. This CDR3 is CASSAGGSEAFF. The CDR3 DNA reads as TGTGCCAGCAGCGCAGGGGGCAGCGAAGCTTTCTTT. The genes are TRBV9 and TRBJ1-1; 8 bases agree with TRBD1. Trimming at V came to 3 bases and at J to 8 bases, leaving 3 bases not matched to a gene. The CDR3 is 12 residues long. CDR1 is SGDLS, CDR2 YYNGEE, per germline.

The chain employs TRBV4-1 and TRBJ2-4; the match to TRBD1 covers 12 bases. The germline V gene has CDR1 MGHRA and CDR2 YSYEKL. The CDR3 is 18 amino acids. The trim removed 4 bases at V and 7 bases at J, leaving 14 bases unmatched. Here the CDR3 reads CASSPGPGTGGAVNIQYF. CDR3 nucleotide sequence: TGCGCCAGCAGCCCTGGTCCCGGGACAGGGGGCGCCGTGAACATTCAGTACTTC.

V and J are TRBV7-9 and TRBJ1-4, with 7 bases identical to TRBD1. Germline CDR1 and CDR2: SEHNR and FQNEAQ (reference sequence). V shed 5 bases, J shed 5 bases, and the junction held 5 bases outside the gene matches. The CDR3 sequence is 14 residues long. CDR3 protein: CASSQGQPNEKLFF. The CDR3, as DNA: TGTGCCAGCAGCCAGGGACAGCCAAATGAAAAACTGTTTTTT.

The chain links TRBV28 to TRBJ2-1; 14 positions match TRBD2. The J segment lost 9 bases and the V segment lost 4 bases, leaving 8 bases of the junction unmatched. Germline CDR1 is MDHEN and CDR2 is SYDVKM. CDR3 length: 16 amino acids. CDR3 residues: CASSSAGTSGGGEQFF. The CDR3 bases are TGTGCCAGCAGTTCCGCCGGGACTAGCGGGGGCGGTGAGCAGTTCTTC.

The rearrangement joins TRBV7-2 to TRBJ2-4; 10 bases map to TRBD2. The length of the CDR3 is 16 residues. V gave up 3 bases and J gave up 3 bases; unmatched junction bases: 5. CDR1 and CDR2 (germline): SGHTA, FQGNSA. CDR3 in DNA: TGTGCCAGCAGCTTGGGGGCTAGCGGGGGCAAAAACATTCAGTACTTC. Amino acids: CASSLGASGGKNIQYF.

This clone showed up just once. The chain links TRBV9 to TRBJ1-1; D call uncertain. Trimming shortened V by 0 bases and J by 3 bases, and 12 bases separated the two germline ends. Germline-derived CDR1 and CDR2 are SGDLS and YYNGEE. The CDR3 spans 15 residues. The DNA of the CDR3 is TGTGCCAGCAGCGTAGACGTCAGGTGGGACACTGAAGCTTTCTTT. Translation gives CASSVDVRWDTEAFF. Full variable domain (outside the CDR3, taken from reference TRBV9 and TRBJ1-1): DSGVTQTPKHLITATGQRVTLRCSPRSGDLSVYWYQQSLDQGLQFLIQYYNGEERAKGNILERFSAQQFPDLHSELNLSSLELGDSALYFCASSVDVRWDTEAFFGQGTRLTVV.

V usage is TRBV6-2 or TRBV6-3 and J usage is TRBJ1-2; the D gene is possibly TRBD1 (5 bases). V lost 0 bases and J 3 bases, leaving 8 bases between the germline ends. Germline V gene sequence: CDR1 MNHEY, CDR2 SVGEGT. CDR3 length: 14 amino acids. DNA of the CDR3: TGTGCCAGCAGTTACTCGACGGGGGACTATGGCTACACCTTC. Protein product: CASSYSTGDYGYTF.

The CDR3 DNA reads as TGTGCCAGCAGCCCACACAATGACATTGAAGCTTTCTTT. It specifies CASSPHNDIEAFF. The chain is built from TRBV5-4 and TRBJ1-1; D is undetermined. Germline V gene sequence: CDR1 SGHNT, CDR2 YYREEE (reference sequence). V dropped 4 bases and J dropped 7 bases, with 14 bases sitting between them. The CDR3 is 13 amino acids. The complete variable domain, with remaining parts taken from reference TRBV5-4 and TRBJ1-1, reads ETGVTQSPTHLIKTRGQQVTLRCSSQSGHNTVSWYQQALGQGPQFIFQYYREEENGRGNFPPRFSGLQFPNYSSELNVNALELDDSALYLCASSPHNDIEAFFGQGTRLTVV.

The V call is TRBV14, the J call TRBJ1-1; TRBD1 might be the D (5 bases). The CDR3 consists of 14 residues. In germline, CDR1 is SGHDN, CDR2 FVKESK. V was shortened by 0 bases and J by 3 bases, with 8 bases between the two germline ends. The CDR3 region is CASSQDWGDTEAFF. DNA of the CDR3: TGTGCCAGCAGCCAAGATTGGGGGGACACTGAAGCTTTCTTT.

This clone came up once. J is TRBJ1-6 and V is TRBV10-3; 9 bases line up with TRBD1. CDR1 and CDR2 from the germline V gene are ENHRY and SYGVKD. Germline trimming cut 10 bases from V and 8 bases from J; bases unmatched to any gene: 6. This CDR3 has 13 residues. CDR3 amino acids: CATRDRDDSPLHF. The CDR3 DNA is TGTGCCACCCGGGACAGGGATGATTCACCCCTCCACTTT.

The chain carries TRBV6-1 and TRBJ1-1; D is possibly TRBD1 (5 bases). CDR3 length equals 12 residues. V was clipped by 2 bases and J by 7 bases, with 8 bases between them. Germline V lookup: CDR1 MNHNS, CDR2 SASEGT. The CDR3 sequence is CASSERGDEAFF. The CDR3 nucleotides read TGTGCCAGCAGTGAAAGGGGTGATGAAGCTTTCTTT.

This clone was counted once. The chain employs TRBV12-5 and TRBJ1-1, with D tentatively TRBD1 (6 bases). CDR1 is LGHNT and CDR2 is FRNRAP in the germline V gene. This CDR3 comprises 17 residues. The V gene lost 4 bases and the J gene lost 0 bases, with 18 bases spanning the gap. The CDR3, as DNA: TGTGCTAGTGGTTCAACAGGGATGGGGTCCATGAACACTGAAGCTTTCTTT. It codes for CASGSTGMGSMNTEAFF.

The gene calls are TRBV6-2 or TRBV6-3 and TRBJ2-1; possible D gene TRBD1, 6 bases. The V and J ends lost 2 bases and 5 bases respectively, with 22 bases between them. From germline, CDR1 is MNHEY and CDR2 SVGEGT. The CDR3 spans 18 residues. The CDR3 coding sequence is TGTGCCAGCAGTTACGATAGTTGGGTGGGGGCTTCTAACAATGAGCAGTTCTTC. It yields the protein CASSYDSWVGASNNEQFF.

The rearrangement links TRBV7-9 to TRBJ2-2, with 8 bases fitting TRBD1. The J segment lost 5 bases and the V segment lost 5 bases, leaving 10 bases of the junction unmatched. The CDR3 has 16 residues. Germline CDR1 and CDR2: SEHNR and FQNEAQ (reference sequence). This CDR3 is CASSNPGQGGTGELFF. The CDR3 DNA sequence: TGTGCCAGCAGCAATCCAGGACAGGGCGGTACCGGGGAGCTGTTTTTT. Full variable domain (remainder filled in from reference TRBV7-9 and TRBJ2-2): DTGVSQNPRHKITKRGQNVTFRCDPISEHNRLYWYRQTLGQGPEFLTYFQNEAQLEKSRLLSDRFSAERPKGSFSTLEIQRTEQGDSAMYLCASSNPGQGGTGELFFGEGSRLTVL.

J is TRBJ2-3 and V is TRBV7-2, with TRBD2 identical over 11 bases. After removal of 1 base from V and 7 bases from J, the junction contained 4 bases not matched to a gene. This CDR3 region has 15 residues. Germline assignment: CDR1 SGHTA and CDR2 FQGNSA. CDR3 nucleotide sequence: TGTGCCAGCAGCTTAGTAGCGGGGGGGCAACATACGCAGTATTTT. Protein sequence: CASSLVAGGQHTQYF.

Only one count was recorded for this clone. This rearrangement joins TRBV14 to TRBJ2-7, with 7 bases fitting TRBD2. The CDR3 has 14 amino acids. Germline CDR1 is SGHDN and CDR2 is FVKESK. Unmatched junction bases numbered 3, after V lost 1 base and J lost 3 bases. CDR3 sequence: CASSQGEGLYEQYF. CDR3 DNA sequence: TGTGCCAGCAGCCAAGGGGAGGGTCTCTACGAGCAGTACTTC. The full variable domain, in which reference TRBV14 and TRBJ2-7 provide the parts outside the CDR3, is EAGVTQFPSHSVIEKGQTVTLRCDPISGHDNLYWYRRVMGKEIKFLLHFVKESKQDESGMPNNRFLAERTGGTYSTLKVQPAELEDSGVYFCASSQGEGLYEQYFGPGTRLTVT.